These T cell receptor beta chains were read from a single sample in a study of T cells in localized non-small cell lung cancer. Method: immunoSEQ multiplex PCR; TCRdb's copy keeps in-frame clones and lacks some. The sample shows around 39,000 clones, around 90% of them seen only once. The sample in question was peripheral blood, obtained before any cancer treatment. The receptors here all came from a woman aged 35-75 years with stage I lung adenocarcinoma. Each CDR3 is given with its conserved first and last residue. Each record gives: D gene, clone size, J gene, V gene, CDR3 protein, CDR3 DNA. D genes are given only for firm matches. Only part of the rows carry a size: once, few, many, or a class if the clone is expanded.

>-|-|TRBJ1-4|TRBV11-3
CASSLGGAGPTNEKLFF
TGTGCCAGCAGCTTAGGGGGCGCAGGGCCAACTAATGAAAAACTGTTTTTT
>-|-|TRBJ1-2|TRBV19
CASSLAWTEYGYTF
TGTGCCAGTAGTCTAGCGTGGACGGAATATGGCTACACCTTC
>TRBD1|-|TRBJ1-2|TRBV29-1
CSVPSGTASLLMYGYTF
TGCAGCGTCCCCTCCGGGACAGCCTCTTTACTCATGTATGGCTACACCTTC
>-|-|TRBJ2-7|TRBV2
CASSDPRVHEQYF
TGTGCCAGCAGTGACCCCAGGGTCCACGAGCAGTACTTC
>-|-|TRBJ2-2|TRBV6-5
CASSYTPGAGELFF
TGTGCCAGCAGTTACACACCAGGGGCCGGGGAGCTGTTTTTT
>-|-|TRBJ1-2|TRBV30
CAWSPREYDGYTF
TGTGCCTGGAGCCCCAGGGAGTACGATGGCTACACCTTC
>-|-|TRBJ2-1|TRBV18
CASSTGVPSSYNEQFF
TGTGCCAGCTCAACGGGAGTCCCTAGCTCCTACAATGAGCAGTTCTTC
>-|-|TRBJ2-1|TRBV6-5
CASSKQENNEQFF
TGTGCCAGCAGTAAGCAGGAGAACAATGAGCAGTTCTTC
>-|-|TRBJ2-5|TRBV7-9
CASSLVETQYF
TGTGCCAGCAGCTTAGTAGAGACCCAGTACTTC
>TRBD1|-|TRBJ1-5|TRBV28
CASILDRAQPQHF
TGTGCCAGCATCCTGGACAGGGCCCAGCCCCAGCATTTT
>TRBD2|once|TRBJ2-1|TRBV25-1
CASSQTSGRGSYNEQFF
TGTGCCAGCAGCCAGACTAGCGGGAGGGGGTCCTACAATGAGCAGTTCTTC
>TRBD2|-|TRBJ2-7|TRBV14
CASSQGSSGRAPIPYEQYF
TGTGCCAGCAGCCAAGGGTCTAGCGGGAGGGCCCCGATCCCCTACGAGCAGTACTTC
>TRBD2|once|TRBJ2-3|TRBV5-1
CASSSLAGGPTDTQYF
TGCGCCAGCAGCTCTCTAGCGGGAGGGCCAACAGATACGCAGTATTTT
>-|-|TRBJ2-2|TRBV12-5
CASGLGQGSTGGELFF
TGTGCTAGTGGTTTGGGGCAGGGCTCCACCGGCGGGGAGCTGTTTTTT
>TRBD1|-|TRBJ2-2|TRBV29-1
CSVEGTENTGELFF
TGCAGCGTTGAGGGGACAGAGAACACCGGGGAGCTGTTTTTT
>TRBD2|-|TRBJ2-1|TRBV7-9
CASSLLAGRYNEQFF
TGTGCCAGCAGCTTACTAGCGGGAAGGTACAATGAGCAGTTCTTC
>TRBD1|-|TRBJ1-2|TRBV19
CASSIDQRQGVYGYTF
TGTGCCAGTAGTATAGATCAGCGACAGGGTGTCTATGGCTACACCTTC
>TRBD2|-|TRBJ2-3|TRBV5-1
CASSSRAGGITDTQYF
TGCGCCAGCAGCTCCCGGGCGGGAGGCATCACAGATACGCAGTATTTT
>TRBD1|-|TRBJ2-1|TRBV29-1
CSVEGQYNEQFF
TGCAGCGTTGAGGGACAGTACAATGAGCAGTTCTTC
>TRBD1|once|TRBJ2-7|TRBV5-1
CASSLQTGGFGAEQYF
TGCGCCAGCAGCTTACAGACAGGGGGGTTCGGTGCCGAGCAGTACTTC
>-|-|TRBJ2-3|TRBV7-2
CASSFLSGSTDTQYF
TGTGCCAGCAGCTTTCTAAGCGGGAGCACAGATACGCAGTATTTT
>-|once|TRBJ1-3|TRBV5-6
CASSRVDGNTIYF
TGTGCCAGCAGTCGTGTGGATGGAAACACCATATATTTT
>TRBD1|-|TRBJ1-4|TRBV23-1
CASSQSEWGQGFALYYEKLFF
TGCGCCAGCAGTCAATCGGAGTGGGGACAGGGGTTTGCATTGTACTATGAAAAACTGTTTTTT
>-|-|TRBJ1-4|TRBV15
CATSRGSNTLDEKLFF
TGTGCCACCAGCAGAGGGTCAAACACACTCGATGAAAAACTGTTTTTT
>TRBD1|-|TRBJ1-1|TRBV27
CASSPGGQLTEAFF
TGTGCCAGCAGTCCAGGGGGGCAACTTACTGAAGCTTTCTTT
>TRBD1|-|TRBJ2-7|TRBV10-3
CAIRPGQDHYEQYF
TGTGCCATCAGGCCGGGACAGGACCACTACGAGCAGTACTTC
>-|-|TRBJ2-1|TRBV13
CASSSRGGNEQFF
TGTGCCAGCAGCTCCAGGGGAGGTAATGAGCAGTTCTTC
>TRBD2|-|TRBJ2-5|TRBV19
CASKSPGGGGETQYF
TGTGCCAGTAAATCCCCTGGGGGGGGAGGAGAGACCCAGTACTTC
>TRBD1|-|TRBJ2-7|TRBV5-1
CASSLAVQGADEQYF
TGCGCCAGCAGCTTGGCCGTACAGGGGGCCGACGAGCAGTACTTC
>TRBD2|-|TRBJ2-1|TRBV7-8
CASSKTSGPPRPQFF
TGTGCCAGCAGCAAGACTAGCGGGCCCCCCAGGCCCCAGTTCTTC
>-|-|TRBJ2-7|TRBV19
CASSISASSYEQYF
TGTGCCAGTAGTATCTCGGCGAGCTCCTACGAGCAGTACTTC
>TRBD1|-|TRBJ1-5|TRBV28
CASRLAGQGSNQPQHF
TGTGCCAGCAGGCTAGCGGGACAGGGAAGCAATCAGCCCCAGCATTTT
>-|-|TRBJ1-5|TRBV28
CASSSTTSRNQPQHF
TGTGCCAGCAGTTCGACAACCTCACGCAATCAGCCCCAGCATTTT
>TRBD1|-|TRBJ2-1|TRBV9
CASSEPRDRGYYNEQFF
TGTGCCAGCAGCGAGCCCCGGGACAGGGGGTACTACAATGAGCAGTTCTTC
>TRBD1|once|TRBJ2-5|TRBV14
CASSPGTRTGQETQYF
TGTGCCAGCAGCCCGGGGACTCGGACAGGGCAAGAGACCCAGTACTTC
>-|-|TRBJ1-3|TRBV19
CASSNLQGGGNTIYF
TGTGCCAGTAGTAACCTTCAGGGAGGAGGAAACACCATATATTTT
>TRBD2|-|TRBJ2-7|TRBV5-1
CASSEPPTSGSYEQYF
TGCGCCAGCAGCGAGCCCCCGACTAGCGGATCCTACGAGCAGTACTTC
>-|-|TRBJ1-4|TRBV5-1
CASSLRAANEKLFF
TGCGCCAGCAGTCTTAGGGCAGCTAATGAAAAACTGTTTTTT
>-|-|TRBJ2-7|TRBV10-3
CAISERSGLTYEQYF
TGTGCCATCAGTGAAAGGTCGGGGCTAACCTACGAGCAGTACTTC
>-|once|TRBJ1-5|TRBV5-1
CASSQMGGAGQPQHF
TGCGCCAGCAGCCAAATGGGCGGGGCGGGGCAGCCCCAGCATTTT
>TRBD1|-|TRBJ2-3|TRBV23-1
CASTPTGNLYTDTQYF
TGCGCCAGCACCCCGACAGGGAATCTCTACACAGATACGCAGTATTTT
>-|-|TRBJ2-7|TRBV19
CASSSGPRVAYEQYF
TGTGCCAGTAGCTCCGGACCGAGAGTGGCCTACGAGCAGTACTTC
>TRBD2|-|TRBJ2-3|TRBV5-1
CASSLGLAETDTQYF
TGCGCCAGCAGCTTGGGGCTAGCGGAAACAGATACGCAGTATTTT
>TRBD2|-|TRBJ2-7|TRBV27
CASSLLSGREAYEQYF
TGTGCCAGCAGTTTACTAAGCGGGAGGGAAGCCTACGAGCAGTACTTC
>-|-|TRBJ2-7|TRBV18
CASSSTKSEQYF
TGTGCCAGCTCGTCGACCAAATCCGAGCAGTACTTC
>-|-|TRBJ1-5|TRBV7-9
CASSPGSNQPQHF
TGTGCCAGCAGCCCGGGTAGCAATCAGCCCCAGCATTTT
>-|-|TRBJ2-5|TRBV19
CASTLRGFGGDFQETQYF
TGTGCCAGTACCCTCCGAGGGTTCGGGGGAGATTTCCAAGAGACCCAGTACTTC
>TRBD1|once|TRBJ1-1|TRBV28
CASSSTGSNTEAFF
TGTGCCAGCAGCTCGACAGGGTCGAACACTGAAGCTTTCTTT
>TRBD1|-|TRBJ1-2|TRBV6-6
CASAQGAGQGYGYTF
TGTGCCAGCGCACAAGGGGCGGGACAGGGCTATGGCTACACCTTC
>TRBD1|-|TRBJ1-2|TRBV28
CATGNRYGYTF
TGTGCGACAGGGAATCGCTATGGCTACACCTTC
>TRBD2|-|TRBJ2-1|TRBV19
CASSWAGVSYNEQFF
TGTGCCAGTAGTTGGGCGGGAGTTTCCTACAATGAGCAGTTCTTC
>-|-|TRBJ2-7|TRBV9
CASSVAGDTYEQYF
TGTGCCAGCAGCGTAGCTGGGGACACGTACGAGCAGTACTTC
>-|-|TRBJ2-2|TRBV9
CASSQTVTNTGELFF
TGTGCCAGCAGCCAGACAGTTACGAACACCGGGGAGCTGTTTTTT
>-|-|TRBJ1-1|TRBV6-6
CASSSRFMPEGEAFF
TGTGCCAGCAGTTCCCGCTTCATGCCCGAAGGTGAAGCTTTCTTT
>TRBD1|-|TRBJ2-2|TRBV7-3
CASSFQPDRGETGELFF
TGTGCCAGCAGCTTCCAACCGGACAGGGGAGAGACCGGGGAGCTGTTTTTT